The present T cell receptor beta chain was sequenced within a study of blood T cell repertoires in COVID-19 (dated by TCRdb to 2020 to 2021). Concerning the study at large: Samples from collaborators originated in the United States, Italy and Spain and spanned both the acute and convalescent phases of COVID-19. The prospective study material was composed of cDNA or gDNA derived from T cells, B-cell-depleted T cells, or PBMCs. Subjects who had been exposed to COVID-19, were actively infected with it, or had recovered from it provided the deeply sampled blood TCRbeta repertoires that made up the dataset. A freely available public database, intended as a resource for researchers studying the immune response to SARS-CoV-2, is where the repertoires were released. Samples were obtained from the ongoing ImmuneRACE study (first 160 participants) and from approximately 1,200 subjects provided by 6 global collaborators. Sample metadata almost always included a de-identified subject ID, COVID-19 status, age in years and sex. Where HLA class I and class II types were available, the types were taken from metadata supplied by the sample provider, not from assay-based typing.

General study outcomes and caveats: The quantity of clinical and demographic metadata differed by source and by participant and was supplied without curation.

Collaborating institutions collected whole blood in K2EDTA tubes following their own protocols. Collaborator samples were shipped for TCRbeta analysis as frozen whole blood, isolated PBMCs, or DNA extracted from either sample type. On this clone: Its antigen is still unknown. Base quality data are lacking; no much larger clone is found one base away.

The immunoSEQ Assay, a bias-controlled multiplex PCR, was used to amplify TCRbeta CDR3 regions from genomic DNA. Under the source paper's analysis protocol: Nucleated cell counts per sample were estimated from amplification of reference gene primers within the assay. Sequence reads were collapsed and filtered to measure the absolute abundance of every unique TCRbeta CDR3 rearrangement. Productive Simpson clonality was computed per sample as the square root of Simpson's diversity index over productive rearrangements. TCRdb holds this immuneACCESS table with in-frame rearrangements only. Some clones are missing; in checked studies, unresolved V genes explain under half, and the rest has no known cause. V and J calls and clone size are copied from that table; D and trimming were computed from the DNA. Counted in this sample were some 150,000 clones; approximately 86% of them appeared once. The leading ten clones occupy more than 3% of the sample.

Sequencing input: peripheral blood. This clonotype was sampled from a man in his sixties or seventies with acute or convalescent COVID-19.

The DNA sequence is given as TGTGCCACCAGCAGAGATCTGGGACAGGGCGGCGAGCAGTACTTC. It is translated as CATSRDLGQGGEQYF. The chain links TRBV15 with TRBJ2-7; 9 bases in between match TRBD1. The CDR3 numbers 15 residues from cysteine through phenylalanine. Here the CDR3 DNA is all that survives: 45 bases in frame from base 1. From a lookup of the germline V gene (reference sequence), CDR1 and CDR2 are LNHNV and YYDKDF. V has 0 bases trimmed and J has 6 bases trimmed; junction bases matching no gene number 6.